Only a few counts were recorded for the clone carrying this T cell receptor beta chain. Its antigen is currently unknown. The study reverse transcribed the entire isolated RNA, so it sequenced expressed TCRB transcripts. Average reads for naive, central memory and regulatory T cell samples were about 4 million. Measured with immunoSEQ multiplex PCR; TCRdb has only the in-frame clones, and not every one. The sample includes some 220,000 clones, approximately 11% of them seen just once. The record originates from a study of beta chain features in type 1 diabetes. The overall study: When patients were set against healthy donors, age, gender and cell yields were similar. Study-wide findings and caveats: Lower insertion and higher deletion counts appeared at VDJ junctions in type 1 diabetes patients. PCR might preferentially amplify shorter templates, equally in patients and controls.

The germline V gene encodes CDR1 MNHEY and CDR2 SVGAGI. After removal of 5 bases from V and 4 bases from J, the junction contained 10 bases not matched to a gene. This CDR3 comprises 15 residues. The chain has TRBV6-5 and TRBJ2-7; 8 bases are a match to TRBD2. Sequencing was done on a sample of central memory CD4+ T cells from blood. This clonotype originated in a man aged 18 to 35 in good health. CDR3: CASSPTGGQLYEQYF. CDR3 DNA: TGTGCCAGCAGTCCTACGGGAGGGCAACTTTACGAGCAGTACTTC.